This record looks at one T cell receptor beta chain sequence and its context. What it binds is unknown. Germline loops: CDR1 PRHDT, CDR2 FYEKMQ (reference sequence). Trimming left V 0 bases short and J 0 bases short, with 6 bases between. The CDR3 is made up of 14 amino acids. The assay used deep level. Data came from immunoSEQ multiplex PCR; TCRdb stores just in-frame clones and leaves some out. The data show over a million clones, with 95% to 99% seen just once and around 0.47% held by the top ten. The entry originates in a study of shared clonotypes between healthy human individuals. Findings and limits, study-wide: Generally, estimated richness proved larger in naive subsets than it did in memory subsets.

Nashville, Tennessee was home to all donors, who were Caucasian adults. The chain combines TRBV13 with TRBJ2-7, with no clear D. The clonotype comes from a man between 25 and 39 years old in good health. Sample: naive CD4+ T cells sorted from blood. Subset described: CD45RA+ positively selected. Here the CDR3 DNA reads TGTGCCAGCAGCTTAGGGACTCCCTCCTACGAGCAGTACTTC. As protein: CASSLGTPSYEQYF.